The next 3 T cell receptor beta chains were all read from a single sample in a study of metastatic and nonmetastatic thyroid tumors. TCRdb redid the clone calls on the PCR reads using MiXCR. The data show 25,000 to 30,000 clones, 16% seen once. Patients were all untreated before their thyroid surgery. The sample taken for sequencing was blood. All receptors derive from a female donor with papillary thyroid cancer or a benign thyroid nodule (not recorded which). Some clones in this sample may be carry-over from other donors' samples.

This clone was counted ten times or more. A much larger clone is a single base away; this may be a read error. The V and J genes are TRBV11-2 and TRBJ1-4, with 8 bases aligning to TRBD1. CDR1 is SGHAT and CDR2 is FQNNGV in the germline V gene. The CDR3 spans 17 residues. V shed 0 bases and J 4 bases; nucleotides not matched to a gene: 7. The CDR3 spells CASSLDLGQGLNEKLFF. DNA of the CDR3: TGTGCCAGCAGCTTAGATCTCGGACAGGGCCTTAATGAAAAACTGTTTTTT.

With respect to this clone: A read error may account for a junction end that differs from germline. This chain connects TRBV7-3 to TRBJ2-1; D unclear. CDR1 and CDR2 from the germline V gene are SGHTA and FQGTGA. The CDR3 spans 11 residues. The CDR3 DNA reads TGTGCCAGCAGCTTAGGTAATGGGCAGTTCTTC. It encodes CASSLGNGQFF.

Many counts were recorded for this clone. The J gene is TRBJ2-3, the V gene TRBV5-1, with TRBD2 identical over 7 bases. CDR1 SGHRS and CDR2 YFSETQ come from the germline V gene. The junction had 8 bases not matched to a gene; V was cut back by 0 bases and J by 1 base. The CDR3 length is 17 residues. The CDR3 is CASSLEAVGGGTDTQYF. CDR3 bases: TGCGCCAGCAGCTTGGAGGCCGTTGGGGGGGGCACAGATACGCAGTATTTT.